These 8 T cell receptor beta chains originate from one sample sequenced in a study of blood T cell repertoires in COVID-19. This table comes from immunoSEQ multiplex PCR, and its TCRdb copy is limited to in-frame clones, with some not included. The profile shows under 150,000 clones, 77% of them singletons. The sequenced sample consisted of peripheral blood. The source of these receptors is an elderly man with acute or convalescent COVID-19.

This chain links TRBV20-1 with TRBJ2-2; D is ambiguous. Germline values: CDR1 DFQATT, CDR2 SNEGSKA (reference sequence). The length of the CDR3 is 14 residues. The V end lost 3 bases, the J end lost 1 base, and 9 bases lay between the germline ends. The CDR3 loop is CSASWQMNTGELFF. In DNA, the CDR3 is TGCAGTGCTAGTTGGCAGATGAACACCGGGGAGCTGTTTTTT.

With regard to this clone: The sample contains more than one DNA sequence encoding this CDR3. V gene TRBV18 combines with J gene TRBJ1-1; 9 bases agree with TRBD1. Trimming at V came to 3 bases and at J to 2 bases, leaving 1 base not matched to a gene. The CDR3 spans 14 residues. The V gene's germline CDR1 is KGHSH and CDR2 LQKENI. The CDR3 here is CASSPGQGNTEAFF. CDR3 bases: TGTGCCAGCTCACCGGGACAGGGTAACACTGAAGCTTTCTTT.

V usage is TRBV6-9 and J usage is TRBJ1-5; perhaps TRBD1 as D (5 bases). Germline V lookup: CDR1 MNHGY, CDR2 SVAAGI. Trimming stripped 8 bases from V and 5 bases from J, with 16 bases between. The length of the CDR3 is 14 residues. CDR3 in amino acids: CASYPLGGDQPQHF. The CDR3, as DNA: TGTGCCAGCTATCCCTTGGGGGGTGATCAGCCCCAGCATTTT.

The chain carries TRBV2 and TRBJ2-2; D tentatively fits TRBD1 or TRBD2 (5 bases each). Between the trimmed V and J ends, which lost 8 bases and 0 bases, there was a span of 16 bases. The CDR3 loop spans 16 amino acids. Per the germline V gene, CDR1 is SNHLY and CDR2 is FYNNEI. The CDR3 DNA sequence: TGTGCCAGCCGTGGGGGTGGGGCCCCGAACACCGGGGAGCTGTTTTTT. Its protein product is CASRGGGAPNTGELFF.

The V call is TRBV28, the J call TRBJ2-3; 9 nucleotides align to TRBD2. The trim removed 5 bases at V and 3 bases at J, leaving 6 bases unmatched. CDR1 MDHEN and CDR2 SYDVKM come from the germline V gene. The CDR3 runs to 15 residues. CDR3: CASSLLAGRTDTQYF. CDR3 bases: TGTGCCAGCAGTCTCCTAGCGGGGAGGACAGATACGCAGTATTTT.

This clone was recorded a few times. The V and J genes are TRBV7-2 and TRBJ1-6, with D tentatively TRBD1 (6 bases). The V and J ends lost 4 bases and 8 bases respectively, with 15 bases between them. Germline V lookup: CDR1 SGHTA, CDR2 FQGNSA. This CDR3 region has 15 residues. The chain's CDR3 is CASSSQGVVYSPLHF. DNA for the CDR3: TGTGCCAGCAGCTCACAGGGAGTCGTGTATTCACCCCTCCACTTT.

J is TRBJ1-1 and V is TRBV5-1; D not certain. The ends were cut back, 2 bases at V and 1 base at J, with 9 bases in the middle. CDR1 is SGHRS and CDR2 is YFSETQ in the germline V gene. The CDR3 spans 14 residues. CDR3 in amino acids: CASSFGGENTEAFF. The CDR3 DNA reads TGCGCCAGCAGCTTCGGCGGGGAGAACACTGAAGCTTTCTTT.

The CDR3 is CASSLGAGSYNSPLHF. CDR3 nucleotide sequence: TGTGCCAGCAGCTTAGGAGCAGGAAGCTATAATTCACCCCTCCACTTT. The genes are TRBV7-9 and TRBJ1-6; D unresolved. The CDR3 consists of 16 residues. Germline loops: CDR1 SEHNR, CDR2 FQNEAQ (reference sequence). The V end lost 1 base, the J end lost 3 bases, and 10 bases lay between the germline ends.